The 6 T cell receptor beta chains reported below all come from one sample, sequenced in a study of T cell responses to AZD1222 COVID-19 vaccine. Generated by immunoSEQ multiplex PCR, the TCRdb table keeps only in-frame clones and is missing some. The sample has about 120,000 clones; 90% to 95% are singletons. This specimen consisted of peripheral blood, obtained on day 0 of AZD1222 vaccination. The source of these receptors is an adult in good health.

The V call is TRBV27, the J call TRBJ2-7, with a possible D match to TRBD2 (6 bases). The V gene lost 5 bases and the J gene lost 4 bases, with 12 bases spanning the gap. CDR1 is MNHEY, CDR2 SMNVEV, per germline (reference sequence). The CDR3 spans 13 residues. In DNA, the CDR3 is TGTGCCAGCAGTAAACGGGAGAGGTACGAGCAGTACTTC. It translates to CASSKRERYEQYF.

The chain combines TRBV19 with TRBJ2-5; D is perhaps TRBD1 or TRBD2 (5 bases each). Germline-derived CDR1 and CDR2 are LNHDA and SQIVND (reference sequence). This CDR3 is 15 amino acids long. Trimming stripped 0 bases from V and 5 bases from J, with 13 bases between. CDR3: CASSIDRGEWETQYF. The CDR3 nucleotides read TGTGCCAGTAGTATAGATAGGGGAGAGTGGGAGACCCAGTACTTC.

The chain has TRBV11-3 and TRBJ2-5; TRBD2 agrees at 14 bases. The V gene's germline CDR1 is SGHNT and CDR2 YENEEA. The junction had 6 bases not matched to a gene; V was cut back by 5 bases and J by 4 bases. This CDR3 is 16 amino acids long. The CDR3 sequence: CASSGPGLAGAETQYF. CDR3 in DNA: TGTGCCAGCAGCGGCCCGGGACTAGCGGGAGCAGAGACCCAGTACTTC.

This sequence joins TRBV13 and TRBJ2-7, with 7 positions matching TRBD1. Trimming cost V 4 bases and J 2 bases; bases outside gene matches: 5. Germline-derived CDR1 and CDR2 are PRHDT and FYEKMQ (reference sequence). The CDR3 spans 14 residues. The CDR3 region is CASSSPDRTYEQYF. CDR3 DNA: TGTGCCAGCAGCTCCCCGGACAGGACCTACGAGCAGTACTTC.

This clone occurred once. The chain combines TRBV6-5 with TRBJ2-5, with a possible D match to TRBD1 (5 bases). CDR3 length: 13 amino acids. From germline, CDR1 is MNHEY and CDR2 SVGAGI. Trimming cost V 5 bases and J 3 bases, with 10 bases left between them. The CDR3 sequence: CASSPDMEETQYF. For the CDR3, the DNA is TGTGCCAGCAGTCCGGACATGGAAGAGACCCAGTACTTC.

The J gene is TRBJ1-1, the V gene TRBV27; no firm D call. The CDR3 sequence is 13 residues long. CDR1 is MNHEY and CDR2 is SMNVEV in the germline V gene (reference sequence). V was clipped by 8 bases and J by 9 bases, with 19 bases between them. CDR3 in DNA: TGTGCCAGCTTGGGAATCGGGTCACAAAAAGCTTTCTTT. This sequence encodes CASLGIGSQKAFF.